The clone carrying this T cell receptor (beta chain) was counted once. Its cognate antigen is unknown. Only in-frame clones appear in the TCRdb table, and some are missing; sequencing was by immunoSEQ multiplex PCR. The sample holds about 120,000 clones, roughly 91% seen once. Doses given second, at about 4 or about 12 weeks, were pooled. The sample is drawn from a study of T cell responses to AZD1222 COVID-19 vaccine. V gave up 4 bases and J gave up 4 bases; unmatched junction bases: 15. The CDR3 sequence is 18 residues long. The study's findings and limits: Donors, mostly white British, included more females; clonal diversity was possibly underestimated. Unmutated variant regions are reportedly the target of nearly half of TCRs that are spike-specific.

The chain couples TRBV23-1 to TRBJ2-2, with TRBD1 matching over 7 bases. TRBV23-1 is identified as an open reading frame with a role that is uncertain. Sample: peripheral blood, taken 28 days after the second AZD1222 dose. This receptor was obtained from an adult who received the AZD1222 COVID-19 vaccine. The CDR3 protein is CASSLNTSGTVGTGELFF. The CDR3 DNA reads TGCGCCAGCAGTCTAAACACCTCCGGGACAGTGGGCACCGGGGAGCTGTTTTTT.